The 19 T cell receptor beta chains given below trace back to one sample, sequenced in a study of T cell responses to AZD1222 COVID-19 vaccine. Sequenced by immunoSEQ multiplex PCR; TCRdb stores in-frame clones only, minus some. Of 120,000 to 150,000 clones in the sample, just over 85% were seen once. Material: peripheral blood, obtained 28 days after the second AZD1222 dose. The origin of the receptors is an adult who received the AZD1222 COVID-19 vaccine.

The V gene is TRBV2, the J gene TRBJ2-3; a weak D match, TRBD2 (6 bases). This CDR3 contains 17 residues. Germline V gene data show CDR1 as SNHLY and CDR2 as FYNNEI. The V end lost 1 base, the J end lost 8 bases, and 22 bases lay between the germline ends. CDR3 DNA sequence: TGTGCCAGCAGTGAAGGTGGGGGGTTCACTACACAGGCTACGCAGTATTTT. Amino acids: CASSEGGGFTTQATQYF.

This clone has a handful of counts. The V call is TRBV5-1, the J call TRBJ2-7; D possibly corresponds to TRBD1 (6 bases). V lost 5 bases, J lost 2 bases, and 14 bases lay in between. This CDR3 region has 14 residues. CDR1 and CDR2 (germline): SGHRS, YFSETQ. CDR3 in amino acids: CASRKEQGTYEQYF. The CDR3 DNA follows: TGCGCCAGCAGGAAGGAACAGGGTACCTACGAGCAGTACTTC.

The J gene is TRBJ2-7, the V gene TRBV2, with TRBD2 as a possible D gene (6 bases). Trimming cost V 6 bases and J 5 bases, with 8 bases left between them. The CDR3 has 11 residues. Germline V gene data show CDR1 as SNHLY and CDR2 as FYNNEI. The CDR3 DNA reads TGTGCCAGCAGGGGAGGCAACGAGCAGTACTTC. Translated: CASRGGNEQYF.

This chain uses TRBV2 with TRBJ1-3; the match to TRBD1 covers 7 bases. Germline CDR1 is SNHLY and CDR2 is FYNNEI. Trimming took 4 bases from V and 4 from J; bases not matched to a gene: 7. The CDR3 is 15 residues long. CDR3 residues: CASSGVTGVGNTIYF. The CDR3 DNA is TGTGCCAGCAGTGGCGTAACAGGGGTAGGAAACACCATATATTTT.

The chain carries TRBV7-2 and TRBJ1-4; TRBD1 might be the D (5 bases). CDR1 and CDR2 from the germline V gene are SGHTA and FQGNSA. Between the trimmed V and J ends, which lost 0 bases and 8 bases, there was a span of 22 bases. This CDR3 spans 18 amino acids. CDR3 DNA: TGTGCCAGCAGCTTAGCTCTAGTGTCGGTGGGGCTAGGGGAAAAACTGTTTTTT. This sequence encodes CASSLALVSVGLGEKLFF.

V usage is TRBV27 and J usage is TRBJ1-6; 9 bases agree with TRBD1. CDR3 length: 15 amino acids. V lost 4 bases, J lost 10 bases, and 8 bases stayed unmatched. Looked up from germline, CDR1 is MNHEY and CDR2 is SMNVEV (reference sequence). CDR3 nucleotide sequence: TGTGCCAGCAGTTCGAGGGGACAGGGCACCTCACCCCTCCACTTT. Its translation: CASSSRGQGTSPLHF.

V gene TRBV2 combines with J gene TRBJ1-2; 8 nucleotides align to TRBD1. This CDR3 is built from 14 residues. CDR1 and CDR2 (germline): SNHLY, FYNNEI. The V segment lost 5 bases and the J segment 6 bases; nucleotides outside the gene matches: 8. CDR3 loop: CASSLRTGPNGYTF. As DNA, the CDR3 is TGTGCCAGCAGTCTGAGGACAGGGCCAAATGGCTACACCTTC.

The chain combines TRBV24-1 with TRBJ1-1, with D maybe TRBD1 (6 bases). The CDR3 totals 15 residues. Trimming left V 7 bases short and J 1 base short, with 15 bases between. Germline V gene lookup returns CDR1 KGHDR and CDR2 SFDVKD. The CDR3 nucleotides read TGTGCCACCAGACCGGAGGGGGGGCGGAACACTGAAGCTTTCTTT. Protein: CATRPEGGRNTEAFF.

The genes are TRBV10-3 and TRBJ2-2; D uncertain. V was trimmed by 8 bases and J by 4 bases, leaving 14 bases between them. Per germline, CDR1 ENHRY and CDR2 SYGVKD. This CDR3 comprises 14 residues. The DNA of the CDR3 is TGTGCCATCCAGGTCGGCGATCTCACCGGGGAGCTGTTTTTT. Amino acids: CAIQVGDLTGELFF.

This rearrangement joins TRBV6-7 to TRBJ2-5; maybe TRBD2 (6 bases). TRBV6-7 is treated as an ORF (open reading frame) with a function not yet certain. CDR3 length equals 13 residues. V shed 8 bases and J shed 2 bases, with 12 bases lying between them. The CDR3 sequence is CASEGGGQETQYF. The CDR3 nucleotides read TGTGCCAGCGAGGGAGGAGGGCAAGAGACCCAGTACTTC.

The V gene is TRBV9, the J gene TRBJ1-1; 8 bases fit TRBD1. The CDR3 extends over 15 amino acids. Germline-derived CDR1 and CDR2 are SGDLS and YYNGEE. With V trimmed by 3 bases and J by 4 bases, 8 bases remained unmatched. The CDR3 region is CASSAYSGQGTEAFF. The CDR3 coding sequence is TGTGCCAGCAGCGCGTACTCAGGACAGGGCACTGAAGCTTTCTTT.

CDR3 bases: TGTGCCAGCAAGGTACGCCGGACAGGAGAGACCCAGTACTTC. Its protein is CASKVRRTGETQYF. J is TRBJ2-5 and V is TRBV6-5; 7 bases agree with TRBD1. The V gene end was trimmed by 7 bases and the J gene end by 4 bases; junction bases not matched to a gene: 9. CDR1 is MNHEY, CDR2 SVGAGI, per germline. CDR3 length: 14 amino acids.

The CDR3 spells CASSLYYFREGNGYTF. The CDR3 coding sequence is TGTGCCAGCAGTCTTTACTATTTCAGGGAAGGGAATGGCTACACCTTC. The rearrangement joins TRBV27 to TRBJ1-2, with TRBD1 as a possible D gene (5 bases). Germline V gives CDR1 MNHEY, CDR2 SMNVEV (reference sequence). The CDR3 has 16 residues. The germline V and J ends were trimmed by 5 bases and 6 bases, with 22 bases remaining between them.

The chain combines TRBV5-6 with TRBJ1-6; 9 bases line up with TRBD1. Germline values: CDR1 SGHDT, CDR2 YYEEEE. The CDR3 consists of 18 residues. The ends lost 3 bases at V and 7 bases at J; junction bases unmatched: 14. Here the CDR3 reads CASSSGTGWGSWNSPLHF. The CDR3 DNA sequence: TGTGCCAGCAGCTCGGGGACAGGGTGGGGTTCTTGGAATTCACCCCTCCACTTT. Supplemented by reference TRBV5-6 and TRBJ1-6, the full variable domain reads DAGVTQSPTHLIKTRGQQVTLRCSPKSGHDTVSWYQQALGQGPQFIFQYYEEEERQRGNFPDRFSGHQFPNYSSELNVNALLLGDSALYLCASSSGTGWGSWNSPLHFGNGTRLTVT.

The chain is built from TRBV21-1 and TRBJ2-5; no DNA check was done on the table's D call, TRBD2. TRBV21-1 is an annotated pseudogene. This CDR3 spans 12 amino acids. CDR3 amino acids: CASSTRQETQYF. In DNA, the CDR3 is TGTGCCAGCAGCACTAGACAAGAGACCCAGTACTTC.

The chain carries TRBV19 and TRBJ2-4; possibly TRBD1 or TRBD2 for D (5 bases each). V was clipped by 6 bases and J by 2 bases, with 11 bases between them. There are 14 residues in the CDR3. Germline V gives CDR1 LNHDA, CDR2 SQIVND (reference sequence). CDR3 sequence: CASRGVAPKNIQYF. CDR3 bases: TGTGCCAGTAGGGGGGTAGCCCCCAAAAACATTCAGTACTTC.

This rearrangement joins TRBV4-1 to TRBJ1-2; D remains ambiguous. V lost 1 base, J lost 3 bases, and 9 bases lay in between. Germline V CDR1 and CDR2: MGHRA, YSYEKL. The CDR3 is made up of 14 amino acids. In DNA, the CDR3 is TGCGCCAGCAGCCAAGTGACAAATTACTATGGCTACACCTTC. It is translated as CASSQVTNYYGYTF.

The rearrangement uses TRBV12-3 or TRBV12-4 and TRBJ2-1, with D unclear. V gave up 6 bases and J gave up 10 bases, with 7 bases separating them. CDR3 length equals 10 residues. CDR3 sequence (DNA): TGTGCCAGCAGGGACGGGGAGCAGTTCTTC. It encodes CASRDGEQFF.

The chain has TRBV7-2 and TRBJ1-1; no definite D call. V lost 2 bases to trimming and J lost 6 bases, with 10 bases between them. This CDR3 has 13 amino acids. The V gene's germline CDR1 is SGHTA and CDR2 FQGNSA. The CDR3 DNA is TGTGCCAGCAGCTTAAACTTCGGCGCTGAAGCTTTCTTT. It encodes CASSLNFGAEAFF.